A selection of T cell receptor beta chains follows, all from one sample in a study of cytomegalovirus exposure and HLA in healthy donors. Assay: immunoSEQ multiplex PCR; the TCRdb copy retains only in-frame clones and omits some. The top ten hold around 0.54% of the sample, which has about 140,000 clones, 70% to 90% seen once. The specimen was PBMCs. These receptor sequences come from a woman aged 40-49 years in good health and CMV-seronegative. Each CDR3 is given without its conserved first and last residue. The D gene is left open where the match is weak.

V,D,J,length,CDR3
TRBV28,-,TRBJ1-2,12,ASSPFGGGYGYT
TRBV7-2,-,TRBJ1-3,14,ASSLAPPGSGNTIY
TRBV4-2,TRBD1,TRBJ2-7,10,ASSHGQVPQY
TRBV7-6,-,TRBJ2-7,14,ASRPTWDGLGGEQY
TRBV5-6,TRBD2,TRBJ2-3,12,ASRLAGPTDTQY
TRBV6-1,-,TRBJ2-7,10,ATAGQSYEQY
TRBV10-3,-,TRBJ2-7,13,AISDSRDTGYEQY
TRBV29-1,TRBD1,TRBJ1-2,9,SGATGFGYT
TRBV2,-,TRBJ2-7,9,ASSELSVQY
TRBV6-4,TRBD2,TRBJ2-7,22,ASSDSSADRGRLAGREWSYEQY
TRBV19,-,TRBJ2-5,13,ASSIGTSRQETQY
TRBV5-1,-,TRBJ1-5,13,ASSFSGGGDQPQH
TRBV14,-,TRBJ2-7,13,ASSQAGSLSYEQY
TRBV6-1,TRBD1,TRBJ1-2,12,ASQQGPYGGGYT
TRBV28,TRBD2,TRBJ2-1,12,ASRRLAGYNEQF
TRBV7-2,-,TRBJ1-3,12,ASSLGPQGNTIY
TRBV5-1,-,TRBJ2-7,12,ASSSGLSAYEQY
TRBV4-3,TRBD1,TRBJ2-5,14,ASTRPGQRYQETQY
TRBV28,-,TRBJ2-7,12,ASTLGGGKKEQY
TRBV5-1,TRBD2,TRBJ2-5,14,ASSLLASGSGETQY
TRBV4-2,TRBD1,TRBJ1-5,15,ASSQGPSGQGNQPQH
TRBV6-6,-,TRBJ1-4,13,ASRAVGVEVEKLF
TRBV6-1,-,TRBJ2-3,11,ASLSSGTDTQY
TRBV5-1,-,TRBJ2-7,9,ASSSAYEQY
TRBV18,TRBD2,TRBJ2-5,14,ASSPLFSGTQETQY
TRBV6-5,TRBD2,TRBJ2-1,13,ASSGRTSGDNEQF
TRBV5-1,-,TRBJ1-3,12,ASSQSPSGNTIY
TRBV29-1,-,TRBJ2-7,12,SVEALGSENEQY
TRBV7-9,-,TRBJ2-5,12,ASSLQGFGETQY
TRBV27,-,TRBJ2-7,14,ASSLLAGEGSYEQY
TRBV19,TRBD1,TRBJ1-2,11,ASNTGQGFGYT
TRBV7-2,-,TRBJ2-3,14,ASSLAAGLRTDTQY
TRBV5-1,TRBD2,TRBJ2-1,14,ASSSGLAGGPSEQF
TRBV7-2,-,TRBJ2-3,12,ASSLLGVTDTQY
TRBV7-2,-,TRBJ2-1,11,ASSLDGAQSQF
TRBV5-4,TRBD2,TRBJ2-5,13,ASSSVSGPQETQY
TRBV6-7,-,TRBJ1-5,13,ASSKQRGKYQPQH
TRBV28,TRBD1,TRBJ2-3,16,ASSLRDRAFPSTDTQY
TRBV18,TRBD2,-,12,ASSPSAGGYEQY
TRBV6-8,-,TRBJ1-5,12,ASRAAPGGQPQH
TRBV5-1,-,TRBJ2-7,11,ASSLGGWDGQY
TRBV13,TRBD2,TRBJ2-1,14,ASSREGGQSRNEQF
TRBV27,-,TRBJ1-1,14,ASSRDTETPNTEAF
TRBV5-1,-,TRBJ2-5,12,ASVPIGAGETQY
TRBV13,-,TRBJ2-1,16,ASSRIPSGKWGNNEQF
TRBV7-9,-,TRBJ1-4,13,ASSSRGGTNEKLF
TRBV27,TRBD1,TRBJ2-1,15,ASTVGQPGGSYNEQF
TRBV6-6,TRBD2,TRBJ2-1,10,ASSYTSGKQF
TRBV6-4,-,TRBJ2-3,11,ASSDSNGLGQY